Following are 24 T cell receptor beta chains from one sample sequenced in a study of T cells in Graves' hyperthyroidism and ophthalmopathy. RNA transcripts gave rise to amplified TCR beta CDR3 regions. RT-PCR in the first round (using the HTBI primer set) targeted the TCR CDR3. Using its own MiXCR run on the multiplex PCR reads, TCRdb lists one record per CDR3 protein. The table records about 640,000 distinct CDR3 sequences, around 21% of them present only once. Sequencing input: blood. All receptors derive from a man younger than 40 with Graves' ophthalmopathy.

This sequence joins TRBV14 and TRBJ2-7, with 12 bases lining up with TRBD2. The germline CDR1 and CDR2 sequences are SGHDN and FVKESK. V lost 3 bases to trimming and J lost 11 bases; unmatched junction nucleotides: 11. CDR3 length: 15 amino acids. CDR3 DNA: TGTGCCAGCAGCCACCCTACTAGCGGGAGGAAAGAGAAGTACTTC. Its translation is CASSHPTSGRKEKYF.

The V call is TRBV9, the J call TRBJ2-7; tentatively, D is TRBD2 (5 bases). The CDR3 has 16 residues. The germline CDR1 and CDR2 sequences are SGDLS and YYNGEE. The V end was cut by 3 bases, the J end by 0 bases, with 16 bases between. The CDR3 DNA is TGTGCCAGCAGCGGAGGGAGCGGCGGCTTCTCCTACGAGCAGTACTTC. Translation: CASSGGSGGFSYEQYF.

This clonotype was picked up many times. V is TRBV30 and J is TRBJ1-3, with D unresolved. There are 14 residues in the CDR3. Germline V gene lookup returns CDR1 GTSNPN and CDR2 SVGIG (reference sequence). Trimming left V 8 bases short and J 3 bases short, with 17 bases between. Here the CDR3 DNA reads TGTGCCCGGTCCACTCAAGGAATTGGAAACACCATATATTTT. This sequence encodes CARSTQGIGNTIYF.

This clonotype came up many times. The gene calls are TRBV20-1 and TRBJ2-7, with a possible D match to TRBD2 (6 bases). CDR3 length: 12 amino acids. Germline lookup yields CDR1 DFQATT and CDR2 SNEGSKA (reference sequence). Trimming left V 6 bases short and J 5 bases short, with 14 bases between. CDR3 DNA: TGCAGTGCCCAGAGGGAGGACCACGAGCAGTACTTC. Translation gives CSAQREDHEQYF.

The gene calls are TRBV20-1 and TRBJ2-5, with 10 bases identical to TRBD1. The CDR3 runs 13 residues. Trimming took 5 bases from V and 4 from J; bases not matched to a gene: 4. The germline gives CDR1 DFQATT, CDR2 SNEGSKA (reference sequence). The CDR3 reads CSALRDRGETQYF. The DNA of the CDR3 is TGCAGTGCTCTGCGGGACAGGGGAGAGACCCAGTACTTC.

The table lists this clonotype with a few counts. V and J are TRBV6-1 and TRBJ1-5; D gene uncertain. The germline V gene encodes CDR1 MNHNS and CDR2 SASEGT. V shed 1 base and J shed 5 bases, with 6 bases lying between them. There are 13 residues in the CDR3. CDR3 in amino acids: CASSEEADQPQHF. CDR3 in DNA: TGTGCCAGCAGTGAAGAGGCAGATCAGCCCCAGCATTTT.

This clonotype is a singleton in its sample. The rearrangement links TRBV9 to TRBJ2-2, with TRBD1 identical over 9 bases. J lost 6 bases, V lost 0 bases, and 6 bases had no gene match. Per the germline V gene, CDR1 is SGDLS and CDR2 is YYNGEE. The CDR3 totals 16 residues. CDR3 in DNA: TGTGCCAGCAGCGTAGAGGACAGGGGAGGGGCCGGGGAGCTGTTTTTT. Translation: CASSVEDRGGAGELFF.

The CDR3 DNA reads TGTGCCAGCAGCCAAGTCCCGATAGTCGGGGTGGTCACAGATACGCAGTATTTT. Its translation: CASSQVPIVGVVTDTQYF. The V call is TRBV3-1, the J call TRBJ2-3, with D maybe TRBD2 (5 bases). Per the germline V gene, CDR1 is LGHDT and CDR2 is YNNKEL (reference sequence). V was pared by 1 base and J by 2 bases, with 19 bases between. The CDR3 has 18 residues.

The V call is TRBV7-6, the J call TRBJ1-5; 8 bases are shared with TRBD1. The germline CDR1 and CDR2 sequences are SGHVS and FNYEAQ. Unmatched junction bases numbered 6, after V lost 5 bases and J lost 6 bases. This CDR3 comprises 14 residues. CDR3 loop: CASSLSTGAQPQHF. The CDR3 DNA reads TGTGCCAGCAGCCTTTCGACAGGGGCTCAGCCCCAGCATTTT.

V usage is TRBV28 and J usage is TRBJ1-5, with D possibly TRBD1 on 6 matching bases. V lost 6 bases and J lost 4, with 16 bases in between. In germline, CDR1 is MDHEN, CDR2 SYDVKM. This CDR3 region has 15 residues. Here the CDR3 reads CASRVLTGINQPQHF. Written as DNA, the CDR3 is TGTGCCAGCAGAGTCCTGACAGGCATTAATCAGCCCCAGCATTTT.

There are many counts of this clonotype. V and J are TRBV27 and TRBJ2-3; 13 bases are a match to TRBD2. Looked up from germline, CDR1 is MNHEY and CDR2 is SMNVEV (reference sequence). Losses at the gene ends were 5 bases for V and 5 bases for J; bases not matched to a gene: 7. The CDR3 sequence is 16 residues long. CDR3 in DNA: TGTGCCAGCAGTCCACTAGCGGGAGGGCAACAAGATACGCAGTATTTT. It specifies CASSPLAGGQQDTQYF.

The rearrangement joins TRBV6-2 or TRBV6-3 to TRBJ1-1, with 10 bases identical to TRBD1. The J segment lost 12 bases and the V segment lost 2 bases, leaving 3 bases of the junction unmatched. This CDR3 is built from 12 residues. Germline assignment: CDR1 MNHEY and CDR2 SVGEGT. CDR3 nucleotide sequence: TGTGCCAGCAGTTACAGGGACAGGGGAACTTTCTTT. Its translation is CASSYRDRGTFF.

V is TRBV3-1 and J is TRBJ1-1, with 8 bases that match TRBD1. Germline assignment: CDR1 LGHDT and CDR2 YNNKEL (reference sequence). V lost 1 base to trimming and J lost 0 bases; unmatched junction nucleotides: 13. This CDR3 has 19 residues. CDR3 nucleotide sequence: TGTGCCAGCAGCCAAGTAGTATCTTGGACAGGGATTATGAACACTGAAGCTTTCTTT. It specifies CASSQVVSWTGIMNTEAFF.

The chain joins TRBV11-2 to TRBJ2-6; tentative D call: TRBD1 (6 bases). CDR1 SGHAT and CDR2 FQNNGV come from the germline V gene. This CDR3 region has 17 residues. The V end was cut by 3 bases, the J end by 0 bases, with 12 bases between. CDR3 residues: CASSFQGTASGANVLTF. For the CDR3, the DNA is TGTGCCAGCAGCTTCCAGGGGACCGCCTCTGGGGCCAACGTCCTGACTTTC. The full variable domain, its missing parts supplied by reference TRBV11-2 and TRBJ2-6, is EAGVAQSPRYKIIEKRQSVAFWCNPISGHATLYWYQQILGQGPKLLIQFQNNGVVDDSQLPKDRFSAERLKGVDSTLKIQPAKLEDSAVYLCASSFQGTASGANVLTFGAGSRLTVL.

This clonotype has ten or more counts. The chain couples TRBV9 to TRBJ2-7; 8 bases line up with TRBD2. The V and J ends lost 0 bases and 2 bases, in that order; junction bases with no gene match: 7. CDR3 length: 16 amino acids. From germline, CDR1 is SGDLS and CDR2 YYNGEE. The CDR3 nucleotides are TGTGCCAGCAGCGTAGAGCTAACTAGCGGAACCTACGAGCAGTACTTC. Its translation: CASSVELTSGTYEQYF.

A few counts support this clonotype. The J gene is TRBJ1-1, the V gene TRBV5-6; D unclear. CDR1 and CDR2 (germline): SGHDT, YYEEEE. Trimming cost V 5 bases and J 2 bases, with 10 bases left between them. The CDR3 is made up of 13 amino acids. CDR3 amino acids: CASRSGGNTEAFF. For the CDR3, the DNA is TGTGCCAGCAGGTCGGGAGGAAACACTGAAGCTTTCTTT.

This clonotype was seen ten or more times. The rearrangement uses TRBV9 and TRBJ1-2; D is possibly TRBD1 (6 bases). CDR1 SGDLS and CDR2 YYNGEE come from the germline V gene. Trimming took off 4 bases at V and 1 base at J, with 17 bases between the two ends. The CDR3 is made up of 16 amino acids. The CDR3 reads CASSPDPTGRNYGYTF. CDR3 DNA sequence: TGTGCCAGCAGCCCAGACCCGACAGGACGTAACTATGGCTACACCTTC. The variable domain in full, completed from reference TRBV9 and TRBJ1-2, reads DSGVTQTPKHLITATGQRVTLRCSPRSGDLSVYWYQQSLDQGLQFLIQYYNGEERAKGNILERFSAQQFPDLHSELNLSSLELGDSALYFCASSPDPTGRNYGYTFGSGTRLTVV.

This clonotype was seen repeatedly, ten times or more. This chain joins TRBV3-1 and TRBJ1-2; D may be TRBD1 (6 bases). Per the germline V gene, CDR1 is LGHDT and CDR2 is YNNKEL (reference sequence). The CDR3 is 12 amino acids. V lost 8 bases and J lost 4, with 11 bases in between. The CDR3 reads CASQGQSYGYTF. For the CDR3, the DNA is TGTGCCAGCCAGGGGCAGTCCTATGGCTACACCTTC.

This clonotype occurred a few times. The chain couples TRBV28 to TRBJ1-2, with TRBD1 as a possible D gene (6 bases). CDR3 length: 15 residues. V was cut by 7 bases and J by 0 bases, with 15 bases left in between. Germline V gene data show CDR1 as MDHEN and CDR2 as SYDVKM. The CDR3 DNA follows: TGTGCCAGCAACCCCGGGGGCCCAGCTAACTATGGCTACACCTTC. This codes for CASNPGGPANYGYTF.

This clonotype appeared many times. V usage is TRBV7-2 and J usage is TRBJ1-3; no definite D call. Germline V gene lookup returns CDR1 SGHTA and CDR2 FQGNSA. CDR3 length equals 13 residues. Deletions cut 4 bases from V and 0 bases from J, with 4 bases between. CDR3 in DNA: TGTGCCAGCAGCTCGAGCTCTGGAAACACCATATATTTT. Its translation is CASSSSSGNTIYF.

This clonotype was seen repeatedly, ten times or more. J is TRBJ1-5 and V is TRBV28, with D unresolved. CDR1 and CDR2 (germline): MDHEN, SYDVKM. This CDR3 is 12 amino acids long. Trimming removed 3 bases at V and 6 bases at J, with 6 bases between. The CDR3 nucleotides are TGTGCCAGCAGTTTCAAGGGTCAGCCCCAGCATTTT. It specifies CASSFKGQPQHF.

The genes are TRBV20-1 and TRBJ2-7; 7 positions agree with TRBD2. The CDR3 is 16 amino acids. Germline-derived CDR1 and CDR2 are DFQATT and SNEGSKA (reference sequence). V lost 2 bases to trimming and J lost 3 bases; unmatched junction nucleotides: 13. The CDR3 bases are TGCAGTGCTAGACCCACCGGGCTAGCGGAGGGCTACGAGCAGTACTTC. This codes for CSARPTGLAEGYEQYF.

This clonotype has ten or more counts. J is TRBJ1-6 and V is TRBV11-2, with 8 bases identical to TRBD1. Germline V gene data show CDR1 as SGHAT and CDR2 as FQNNGV. The V gene end was trimmed by 5 bases and the J gene end by 7 bases; junction bases not matched to a gene: 7. CDR3 length equals 15 residues. CDR3 protein: CASSPQQGGNSPLHF. The DNA for the CDR3 is TGTGCCAGCAGCCCGCAACAGGGGGGCAATTCACCCCTCCACTTT.

This clonotype was seen more than once but under ten times. The J gene is TRBJ1-2, the V gene TRBV10-3; possible D gene TRBD1, 6 bases. V gave up 11 bases and J gave up 6 bases, with 19 bases separating them. Looked up from germline, CDR1 is ENHRY and CDR2 is SYGVKD. This CDR3 comprises 13 residues. The CDR3 loop is CASGTLPEDGYTF. The CDR3 coding sequence is TGTGCCTCCGGGACACTCCCCGAGGATGGCTACACCTTC.